This entry lists 25 T cell receptor beta chains sequenced from one sample in a study of immune heterogeneity within non-small cell lung tumors. CDR3 of TCR beta was amplified by multiplex PCR that used 32 V and 13 J primers. TCRdb analysed the multiplex PCR reads with MiXCR anew, one entry per CDR3 protein. The sample shows 2,800 or so distinct CDR3 sequences, approximately 50% of them seen only once. At approximately 570 ng per sample, bulk tumor genomic DNA provided the template. Several biopsies per primary tumor, spaced far apart, were taken during surgery. Curative surgical treatment was performed in patients who had newly diagnosed, untreated non-small cell lung cancer. The sequencing input was lung tumor tissue. The source is a man in his 60s with non-small cell lung cancer.

This clonotype was detected only a few times. The chain uses TRBV6-1 and TRBJ2-7, with TRBD1 matching 12 bases. CDR1 and CDR2 (germline): MNHNS, SASEGT. CDR3 size: 19 residues. V dropped 2 bases and J dropped 3; count of bases not matched to a gene: 14. CDR3: CASSEFMLRGQGAGYEQYF. In DNA, the CDR3 is TGTGCCAGCAGTGAATTTATGTTAAGGGGACAGGGGGCTGGCTACGAGCAGTACTTC.

The chain uses TRBV4-1 and TRBJ2-7; 7 nucleotides match TRBD1. CDR1 and CDR2 (germline): MGHRA, YSYEKL. Unmatched junction bases numbered 19, after V lost 1 base and J lost 4 bases. The CDR3 totals 19 residues. CDR3 protein: CASSQGGAPTGPDQYEQYF. The CDR3 DNA reads as TGCGCCAGCAGCCAAGGTGGGGCCCCGACAGGGCCCGATCAATACGAGCAGTACTTC.

CDR3 nucleotides: TGTGCCAGCAGCTTAATTTTAAGCTATGGCTACACCTTC. It is translated as CASSLILSYGYTF. The chain uses TRBV7-9 and TRBJ1-2; D call uncertain. V shed 2 bases and J shed 4 bases, with 8 bases lying between them. The CDR3 is 13 amino acids. CDR1 is SEHNR and CDR2 is FQNEAQ in the germline V gene (reference sequence).

The rearrangement uses TRBV12-3 or TRBV12-4 and TRBJ2-2; D gene ambiguous. This CDR3 has 15 residues. V was pared by 3 bases and J by 6 bases, with 14 bases between. CDR3 region: CASSLSVLGAGELFF. CDR3 DNA: TGTGCCAGCAGTTTGAGCGTCCTTGGGGCCGGGGAGCTGTTTTTT.

This rearrangement joins TRBV7-3 to TRBJ2-5, with TRBD2 identical over 10 bases. Unmatched junction bases numbered 4, after V lost 3 bases and J lost 9 bases. Per germline, CDR1 SGHTA and CDR2 FQGTGA. The CDR3 length is 13 residues. CDR3 in amino acids: CASSLAAGGSQYF. Here the CDR3 DNA reads TGTGCCAGCAGCTTGGCAGCGGGAGGGTCCCAGTACTTC.

The V and J genes are TRBV28 and TRBJ1-6, with D hard to call. With 4 bases removed from V and 0 bases from J, the gap between germline ends came to 19 bases. Germline V gene data show CDR1 as MDHEN and CDR2 as SYDVKM. This CDR3 spans 19 amino acids. The DNA of the CDR3 is TGTGCCAGCAGTTCCCCGTTCAGGCCAGAGAGCTCCTATAATTCACCCCTCCACTTT. Its protein is CASSSPFRPESSYNSPLHF.

This clonotype was seen a handful of times. The chain recombines TRBV7-2 with TRBJ2-7; no clear D. Germline CDR1 reads SGHTA; CDR2 reads FQGNSA. CDR3 length: 15 amino acids. The V end was cut by 0 bases, the J end by 3 bases, with 12 bases between. CDR3 sequence (DNA): TGTGCCAGCAGCTTAGCTTTCGCCGGTCTCTACGAGCAGTACTTC. Amino acid sequence: CASSLAFAGLYEQYF.

The sample holds a few counts of this clonotype. This sequence joins TRBV19 and TRBJ2-1, with D unresolved. Trimming removed 3 bases from V and 6 bases from J, with 3 bases in between. The germline V gene has CDR1 LNHDA and CDR2 SQIVND (reference sequence). This CDR3 is built from 11 residues. The CDR3 DNA follows: TGTGCCAGTAGTATCAGCAATGAGCAGTTCTTC. The encoded protein is CASSISNEQFF.

This chain connects TRBV7-2 to TRBJ2-3, with D perhaps matching TRBD2 (5 bases). Germline V CDR1 and CDR2: SGHTA, FQGNSA. The CDR3 sequence is 14 residues long. V dropped 5 bases and J dropped 9 bases, with 18 bases sitting between them. DNA for the CDR3: TGTGCCAGCAGCCCCACTAGGGTCTCGGGCACGCAGTATTTT. Amino acid sequence: CASSPTRVSGTQYF.

The chain links TRBV27 to TRBJ2-7; D might be TRBD2 (5 bases). The CDR3 has 17 residues. Trimming removed 5 bases at V and 2 bases at J, with 22 bases between. Germline values: CDR1 MNHEY, CDR2 SMNVEV (reference sequence). The CDR3 is CASSPDFGVLGPYEQYF. In nucleotides, the CDR3 is TGTGCCAGCAGTCCAGATTTTGGAGTACTAGGGCCCTACGAGCAGTACTTC.

The chain couples TRBV7-9 to TRBJ2-7; 7 nucleotides line up with TRBD1. V lost 5 bases to trimming and J lost 6 bases; unmatched junction nucleotides: 13. Germline V CDR1 and CDR2: SEHNR, FQNEAQ (reference sequence). CDR3 size: 15 residues. In DNA form, the CDR3 reads TGTGCCAGCAGCGGGGCCCGACAGGGTGTTGGCGAGCAGTACTTC. Protein product: CASSGARQGVGEQYF.

J is TRBJ2-7 and V is TRBV4-3; TRBD2 matches 9 bases. CDR3 size: 19 residues. V lost 1 base and J lost 2; bases outside the gene matches: 15. Germline CDR1 and CDR2: LGHNA and YSLEER. In DNA, the CDR3 is TGCGCCAGCAGCCAAGCCCGGACTAGCGCGTCTTGGGGAGCCTACGAGCAGTACTTC. Residues: CASSQARTSASWGAYEQYF.

This clonotype has a handful of counts. CDR3 DNA sequence: TGTGCCAGCAGTGACGGGCCTCTCCCTAGCTATGGCTACACCTTC. It specifies CASSDGPLPSYGYTF. This chain connects TRBV6-1 to TRBJ1-2, with unresolved D. Germline CDR1 MNHNS, CDR2 SASEGT. The CDR3 has 15 amino acids. V was shortened by 3 bases and J by 4 bases, with 15 bases between the two germline ends.

The CDR3 sequence is CASSPPAAQGNQPQHF. The CDR3, as DNA: TGTGCCAGTAGTCCTCCAGCGGCACAGGGCAATCAGCCCCAGCATTTT. This chain uses TRBV19 with TRBJ1-5; D is perhaps TRBD1 (5 bases). Trimming shortened V by 5 bases and J by 2 bases, and 16 bases separated the two germline ends. Germline CDR1 and CDR2: LNHDA and SQIVND (reference sequence). The CDR3 totals 16 residues. The full variable domain, with the rest looked up from reference TRBV19 and TRBJ1-5, is DGGITQSPKYLFRKEGQNVTLSCEQNLNHDAMYWYRQDPGQGLRLIYYSQIVNDFQKGDIAEGYSVSREKKESFPLTVTSAQKNPTAFYLCASSPPAAQGNQPQHFGDGTRLSIL.

V gene TRBV7-3 combines with J gene TRBJ2-7; no reliable D call. The V gene lost 10 bases and the J gene lost 12 bases, with 25 bases spanning the gap. Germline-derived CDR1 and CDR2 are SGHTA and FQGTGA. CDR3 length: 13 amino acids. CDR3 in DNA: TGTGCCATACCACCCTCGGCGATGGGCCCGCGGTACTTC. It yields the protein CAIPPSAMGPRYF.

The chain links TRBV30 to TRBJ2-1; perhaps TRBD2 as D (6 bases). The V gene's germline CDR1 is GTSNPN and CDR2 SVGIG (reference sequence). The CDR3 totals 11 residues. The ends were cut back, 8 bases at V and 10 bases at J, with 15 bases in the middle. The CDR3 nucleotides read TGTGCCCGGGACTTCCAAGGAGAGCAGTTCTTC. Its protein product is CARDFQGEQFF.

The chain is built from TRBV6-6 and TRBJ2-1; TRBD1 aligns across 8 bases. This CDR3 spans 15 amino acids. Germline V gives CDR1 MNHNY, CDR2 SVGAGI (reference sequence). V was clipped by 0 bases and J by 6 bases; unmatched bases: 4. CDR3 nucleotides: TGTGCCAGCAGTTACTCGATCAGGGGGCGCAATGAGCAGTTCTTC. This encodes CASSYSIRGRNEQFF.

The chain employs TRBV4-3 and TRBJ1-2, with D unclear. The CDR3 length is 16 residues. CDR1 is LGHNA and CDR2 is YSLEER in the germline V gene. The V end lost 0 bases, the J end lost 5 bases, and 16 bases lay between the germline ends. The DNA for the CDR3 is TGCGCCAGCAGCCAAGATCAAGCAGGAATCCCTTATGGCTACACCTTC. Translated: CASSQDQAGIPYGYTF.

This sequence joins TRBV20-1 and TRBJ2-6; the D is unclear. CDR3 size: 11 residues. Germline lookup yields CDR1 DFQATT and CDR2 SNEGSKA (reference sequence). The germline V and J ends were trimmed by 7 bases and 2 bases, with 3 bases remaining between them. The CDR3 region has the DNA TGCAGTGGGACTGGGGCCAACGTCCTGACTTTC. The encoded protein is CSGTGANVLTF.

This clonotype has just a few counts. The V call is TRBV18, the J call TRBJ2-7; 8 bases are shared with TRBD1. The ends lost 2 bases at V and 5 bases at J; junction bases unmatched: 5. This CDR3 has 14 residues. Germline V gives CDR1 KGHSH, CDR2 LQKENI. The CDR3, as DNA: TGTGCCAGCTCACCAGTGGGACAGGTTCACGAGCAGTACTTC. This gives the protein CASSPVGQVHEQYF. The full variable domain, completed using reference TRBV18 and TRBJ2-7, is NAGVMQNPRHLVRRRGQEARLRCSPMKGHSHVYWYRQLPEEGLKFMVYLQKENIIDESGMPKERFSAEFPKEGPSILRIQQVVRGDSAAYFCASSPVGQVHEQYFGPGTRLTVT.

This chain uses TRBV30 with TRBJ2-2, with D tentatively TRBD1 (6 bases). CDR1 and CDR2 from the germline V gene are GTSNPN and SVGIG (reference sequence). V gave up 2 bases and J gave up 5 bases, with 18 bases separating them. This CDR3 is 16 amino acids long. This chain's CDR3 is CAWSINRVTATGELFF. The CDR3 DNA follows: TGTGCCTGGAGTATAAACAGGGTTACGGCAACCGGGGAGCTGTTTTTT.

This clonotype has just a few counts. The V gene is TRBV19, the J gene TRBJ1-4, with 10 bases matching TRBD1. V was clipped by 6 bases and J by 7 bases; unmatched bases: 5. The V gene's germline CDR1 is LNHDA and CDR2 SQIVND (reference sequence). The CDR3 consists of 14 residues. CDR3 region: CASRRTGGSEKLFF. The CDR3 DNA sequence: TGTGCCAGTAGGAGGACAGGGGGTAGTGAAAAACTGTTTTTT.

This clonotype was observed a handful of times. This chain links TRBV20-1 with TRBJ2-7; no definite D call. Trimming removed 0 bases from V and 2 bases from J, with 11 bases in between. Germline assignment: CDR1 DFQATT and CDR2 SNEGSKA (reference sequence). This CDR3 has 14 amino acids. CDR3 region: CSAREIQRPYEQYF. CDR3 sequence (DNA): TGCAGTGCTAGAGAGATACAGCGACCCTACGAGCAGTACTTC.

The chain combines TRBV5-1 with TRBJ2-3, with D possibly matching TRBD1 (6 bases). Per germline, CDR1 SGHRS and CDR2 YFSETQ. This CDR3 spans 14 amino acids. V lost 3 bases to trimming and J lost 5 bases, with 13 bases between them. The CDR3 is CASSSQDSLDTQYF. The CDR3 nucleotides are TGCGCCAGCAGCTCACAGGACAGTCTAGATACGCAGTATTTT.

The J gene is TRBJ2-2, the V gene TRBV5-1; 8 bases fit TRBD1. With V trimmed by 2 bases and J by 7 bases, 4 bases remained unmatched. CDR1 and CDR2 (germline): SGHRS, YFSETQ. The CDR3 has 14 residues. CDR3 in DNA: TGCGCCAGCAGCTTCGACAGGGGAGGCGGGGAGCTGTTTTTT. Translation gives CASSFDRGGGELFF.